This T cell receptor (beta chain) was sequenced during a study of cytomegalovirus exposure and HLA in healthy donors. CDR1 is SQVTM and CDR2 is ANQGSEA in the germline V gene. The CDR3 is made up of 14 amino acids. With V trimmed by 6 bases and J by 2 bases, 7 bases remained unmatched. Clones were sequenced by immunoSEQ multiplex PCR, and TCRdb holds only the in-frame ones, with some missing. The data contain 250,000 or so clones, about 86% of them singletons. In the case of this clone: Its antigen is not known.

Study-wide results and limits: According to a subsequent analysis, TCR clusters identified in the first cohort showed a tendency to co-occur across the approximately 130 validation repertoires.

This sequence joins TRBV29-1 and TRBJ2-7; 10 bases fit TRBD2. Sequenced: PBMCs. The source of this sequence is a man aged 18 to 29 in good health and CMV-seronegative. The CDR3 is CSVPVAGGPYEQYF. The CDR3 nucleotides are TGCAGCGTACCCGTAGCGGGAGGACCCTACGAGCAGTACTTC.